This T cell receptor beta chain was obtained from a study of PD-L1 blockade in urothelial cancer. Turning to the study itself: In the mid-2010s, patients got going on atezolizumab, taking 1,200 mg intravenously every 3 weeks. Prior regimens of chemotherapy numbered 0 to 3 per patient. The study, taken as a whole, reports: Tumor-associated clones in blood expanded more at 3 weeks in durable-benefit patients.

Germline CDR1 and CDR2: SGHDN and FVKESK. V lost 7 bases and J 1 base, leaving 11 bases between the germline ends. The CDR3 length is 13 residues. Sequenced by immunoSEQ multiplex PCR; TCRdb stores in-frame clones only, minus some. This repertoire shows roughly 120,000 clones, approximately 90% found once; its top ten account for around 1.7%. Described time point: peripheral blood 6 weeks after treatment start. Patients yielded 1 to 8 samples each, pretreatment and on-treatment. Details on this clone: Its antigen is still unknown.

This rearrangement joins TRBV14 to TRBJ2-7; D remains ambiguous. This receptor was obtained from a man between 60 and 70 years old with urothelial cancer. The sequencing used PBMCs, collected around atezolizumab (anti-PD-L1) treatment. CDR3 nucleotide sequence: TGTGCCAGCACTGAACAGCCTTCCTACGAGCAGTACTTC. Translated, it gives CASTEQPSYEQYF.